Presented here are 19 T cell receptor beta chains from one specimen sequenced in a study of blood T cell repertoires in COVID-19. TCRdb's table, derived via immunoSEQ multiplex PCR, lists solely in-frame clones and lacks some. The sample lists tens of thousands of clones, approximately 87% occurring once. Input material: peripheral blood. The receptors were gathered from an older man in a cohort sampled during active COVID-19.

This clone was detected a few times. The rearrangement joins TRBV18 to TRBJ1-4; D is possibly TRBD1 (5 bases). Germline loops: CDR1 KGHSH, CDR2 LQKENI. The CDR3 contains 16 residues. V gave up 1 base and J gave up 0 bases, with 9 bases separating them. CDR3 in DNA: TGTGCCAGCTCACCACAGGGGCCCTCAACTAATGAAAAACTGTTTTTT. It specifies CASSPQGPSTNEKLFF.

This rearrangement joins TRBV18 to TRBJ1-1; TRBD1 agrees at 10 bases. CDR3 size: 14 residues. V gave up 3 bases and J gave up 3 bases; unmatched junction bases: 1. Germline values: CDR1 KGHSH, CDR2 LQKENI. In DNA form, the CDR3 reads TGTGCCAGCTCACCCGGGACAGGGGACACTGAAGCTTTCTTT. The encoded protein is CASSPGTGDTEAFF. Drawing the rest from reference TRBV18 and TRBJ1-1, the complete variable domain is NAGVMQNPRHLVRRRGQEARLRCSPMKGHSHVYWYRQLPEEGLKFMVYLQKENIIDESGMPKERFSAEFPKEGPSILRIQQVVRGDSAAYFCASSPGTGDTEAFFGQGTRLTVV.

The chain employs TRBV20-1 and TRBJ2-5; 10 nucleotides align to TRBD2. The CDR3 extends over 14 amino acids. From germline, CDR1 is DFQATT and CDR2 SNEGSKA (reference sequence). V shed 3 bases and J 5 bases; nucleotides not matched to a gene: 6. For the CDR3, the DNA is TGCAGTGCTAGTACCAGCGGGGGGGTGGAGACCCAGTACTTC. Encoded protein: CSASTSGGVETQYF.

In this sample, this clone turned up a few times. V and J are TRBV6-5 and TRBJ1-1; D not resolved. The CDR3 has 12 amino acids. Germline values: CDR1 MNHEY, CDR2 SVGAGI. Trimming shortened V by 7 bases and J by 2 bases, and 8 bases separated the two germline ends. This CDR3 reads CASNRINTEAFF. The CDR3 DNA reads TGTGCCAGCAACAGAATAAACACTGAAGCTTTCTTT.

CDR3 bases: TGCGCCAGCAGCCAAGATCGGCGTCAGGACGCCACAGGGGATACGCAGTATTTT. Protein sequence: CASSQDRRQDATGDTQYF. The chain recombines TRBV4-1 with TRBJ2-3; TRBD1 might be the D (6 bases). The CDR3 has 18 amino acids. The germline CDR1 and CDR2 sequences are MGHRA and YSYEKL. Between the trimmed V and J ends, which lost 0 bases and 6 bases, there was a span of 22 bases.

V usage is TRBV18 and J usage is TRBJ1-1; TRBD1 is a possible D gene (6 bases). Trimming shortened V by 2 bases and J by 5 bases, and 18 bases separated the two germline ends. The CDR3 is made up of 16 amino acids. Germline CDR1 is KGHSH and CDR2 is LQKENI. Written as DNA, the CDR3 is TGTGCCAGCTCACCAGGGCAGGGGTTGGAGAGTACTGAAGCTTTCTTT. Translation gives CASSPGQGLESTEAFF.

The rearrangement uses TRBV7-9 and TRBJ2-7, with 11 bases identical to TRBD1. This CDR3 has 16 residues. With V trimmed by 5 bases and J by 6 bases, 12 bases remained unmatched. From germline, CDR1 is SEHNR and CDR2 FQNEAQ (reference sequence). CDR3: CASSLSGTGGLGEQYF. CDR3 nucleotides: TGTGCCAGCAGCCTAAGCGGGACAGGGGGGCTCGGCGAGCAGTACTTC.

Here the CDR3 reads CASSLGGQGYYEQYV. CDR3 sequence (DNA): TGTGCCAGCAGCTTAGGTGGACAGGGGTACTACGAGCAGTACGTC. The chain carries TRBV7-6 and TRBJ2-7; 9 nucleotides match TRBD1. This CDR3 comprises 15 residues. The V gene's germline CDR1 is SGHVS and CDR2 FNYEAQ. The V segment lost 1 base and the J segment 3 bases; nucleotides outside the gene matches: 4.

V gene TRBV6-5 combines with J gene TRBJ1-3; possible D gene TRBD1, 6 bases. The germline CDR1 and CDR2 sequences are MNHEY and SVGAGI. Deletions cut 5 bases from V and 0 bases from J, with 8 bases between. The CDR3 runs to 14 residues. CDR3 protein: CASSQGRSGNTIYF. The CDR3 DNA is TGTGCCAGCAGTCAGGGGCGCTCTGGAAACACCATATATTTT.

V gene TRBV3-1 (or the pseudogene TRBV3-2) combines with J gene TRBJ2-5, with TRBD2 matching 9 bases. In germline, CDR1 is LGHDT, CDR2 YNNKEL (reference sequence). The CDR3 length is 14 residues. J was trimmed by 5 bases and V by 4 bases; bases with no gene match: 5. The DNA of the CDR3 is TGTGCCAGCAGCCTGCGGGAGGGGTTGGAGACCCAGTACTTC. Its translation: CASSLREGLETQYF.

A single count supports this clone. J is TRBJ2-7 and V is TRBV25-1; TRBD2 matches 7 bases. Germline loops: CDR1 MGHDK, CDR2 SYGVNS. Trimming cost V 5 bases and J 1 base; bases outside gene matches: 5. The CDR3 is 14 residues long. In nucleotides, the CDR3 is TGTGCCAGCAGTCCGGCGGGGGAGTCCTACGAGCAGTACTTC. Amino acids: CASSPAGESYEQYF.

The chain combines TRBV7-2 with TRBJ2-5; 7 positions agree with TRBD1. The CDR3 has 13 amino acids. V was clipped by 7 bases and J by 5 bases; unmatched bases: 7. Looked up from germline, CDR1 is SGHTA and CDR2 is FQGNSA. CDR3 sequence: CASTNPDRETQYF. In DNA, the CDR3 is TGTGCCAGCACTAATCCGGACAGGGAGACCCAGTACTTC.

The CDR3 DNA reads as TGCGCCAGCAGCCAAGATGCGGGGGTCGGGACCCAGTACTTC. Protein: CASSQDAGVGTQYF. The chain is built from TRBV4-3 and TRBJ2-5, with TRBD2 matching 7 bases. The CDR3 spans 14 residues. Germline V CDR1 and CDR2: LGHNA, YSLEER. V gave up 0 bases and J gave up 7 bases; unmatched junction bases: 5.

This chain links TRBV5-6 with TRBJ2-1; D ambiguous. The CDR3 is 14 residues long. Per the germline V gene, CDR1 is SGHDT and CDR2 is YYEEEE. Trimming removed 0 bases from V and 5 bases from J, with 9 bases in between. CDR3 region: CASSLAGRHNEQFF. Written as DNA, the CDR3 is TGTGCCAGCAGCTTGGCCGGCAGGCACAATGAGCAGTTCTTC.

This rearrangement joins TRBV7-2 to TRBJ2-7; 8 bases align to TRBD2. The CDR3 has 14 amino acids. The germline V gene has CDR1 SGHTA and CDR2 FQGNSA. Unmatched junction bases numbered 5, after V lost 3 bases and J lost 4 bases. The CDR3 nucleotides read TGTGCCAGCAGCTTCTCCCCGGGGGGGTACGAGCAGTACTTC. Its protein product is CASSFSPGGYEQYF. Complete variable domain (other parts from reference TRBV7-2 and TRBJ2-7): GAGVSQSPSNKVTEKGKDVELRCDPISGHTALYWYRQSLGQGLEFLIYFQGNSAPDKSGLPSDRFSAERTGGSVSTLTIQRTQQEDSAVYLCASSFSPGGYEQYFGPGTRLTVT.

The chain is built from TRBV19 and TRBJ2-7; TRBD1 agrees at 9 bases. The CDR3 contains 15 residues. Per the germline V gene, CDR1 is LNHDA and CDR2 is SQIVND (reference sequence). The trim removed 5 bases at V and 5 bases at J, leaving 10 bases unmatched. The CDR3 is CASSSSGTGNHEQYF. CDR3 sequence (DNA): TGTGCCAGTAGTTCCTCCGGGACAGGGAACCACGAGCAGTACTTC. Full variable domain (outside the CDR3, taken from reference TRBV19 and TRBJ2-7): DGGITQSPKYLFRKEGQNVTLSCEQNLNHDAMYWYRQDPGQGLRLIYYSQIVNDFQKGDIAEGYSVSREKKESFPLTVTSAQKNPTAFYLCASSSSGTGNHEQYFGPGTRLTVT.

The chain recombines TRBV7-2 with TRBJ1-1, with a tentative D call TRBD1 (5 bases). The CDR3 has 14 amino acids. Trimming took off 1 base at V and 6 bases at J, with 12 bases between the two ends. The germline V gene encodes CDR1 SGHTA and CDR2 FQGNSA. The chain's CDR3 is CASSLVGGGSEAFF. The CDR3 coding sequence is TGTGCCAGCAGCTTAGTCGGTGGGGGGTCTGAAGCTTTCTTT.

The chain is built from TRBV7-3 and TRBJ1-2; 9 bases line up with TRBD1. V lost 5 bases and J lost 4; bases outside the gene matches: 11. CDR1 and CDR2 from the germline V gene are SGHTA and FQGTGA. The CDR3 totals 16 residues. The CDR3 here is CASSQNPGQGGYGYTF. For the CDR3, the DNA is TGTGCCAGCAGCCAGAACCCGGGACAGGGCGGCTATGGCTACACCTTC. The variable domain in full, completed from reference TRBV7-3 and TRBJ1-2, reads GAGVSQTPSNKVTEKGKYVELRCDPISGHTALYWYRQSLGQGPEFLIYFQGTGAADDSGLPNDRFFAVRPEGSVSTLKIQRTERGDSAVYLCASSQNPGQGGYGYTFGSGTRLTVV.

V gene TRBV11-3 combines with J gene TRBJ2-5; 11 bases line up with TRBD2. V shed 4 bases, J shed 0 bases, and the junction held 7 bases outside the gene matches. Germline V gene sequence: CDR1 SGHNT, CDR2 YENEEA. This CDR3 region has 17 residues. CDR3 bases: TGTGCCAGCAGCTGGGAACCTAGCGGGGGGCACCAAGAGACCCAGTACTTC. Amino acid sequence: CASSWEPSGGHQETQYF.